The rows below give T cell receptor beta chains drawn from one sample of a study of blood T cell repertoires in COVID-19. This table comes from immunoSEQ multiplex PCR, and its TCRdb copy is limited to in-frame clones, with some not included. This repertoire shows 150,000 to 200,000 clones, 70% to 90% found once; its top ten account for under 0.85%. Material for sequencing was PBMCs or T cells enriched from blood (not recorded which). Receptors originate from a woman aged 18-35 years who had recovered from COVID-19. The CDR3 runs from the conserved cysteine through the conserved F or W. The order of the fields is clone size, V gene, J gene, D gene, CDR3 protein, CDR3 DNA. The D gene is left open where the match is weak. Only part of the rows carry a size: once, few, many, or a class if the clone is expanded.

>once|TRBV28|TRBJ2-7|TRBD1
CASSPPPGQGSREQYF
TGTGCCAGCAGTCCTCCCCCGGGACAGGGGTCCCGCGAGCAGTACTTC
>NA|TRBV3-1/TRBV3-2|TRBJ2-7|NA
CASSQDTSERLWYEQYF
TGTGCCAGCAGCCAAGATACGTCGGAGCGGTTGTGGTACGAGCAGTACTTC
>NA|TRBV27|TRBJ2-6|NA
CASSLTGQYPSGANVLTF
TGTGCCAGCAGTTTGACGGGACAATACCCCTCTGGGGCCAACGTCCTGACTTTC
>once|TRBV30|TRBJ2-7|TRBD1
CAWRRQGIGYEQYF
TGTGCCTGGAGACGACAGGGGATAGGATACGAGCAGTACTTC
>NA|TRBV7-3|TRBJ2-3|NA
CASSPLGASYLDTQYF
TGTGCCAGCAGCCCGTTGGGGGCCTCTTATTTGGATACGCAGTATTTT
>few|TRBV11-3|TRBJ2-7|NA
CASSLGTSYEQYF
TGTGCCAGCAGCTTAGGGACAAGCTACGAGCAGTACTTC
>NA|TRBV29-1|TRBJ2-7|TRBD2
CSVRGGRALRTPERYF
TGCAGCGTTCGTGGCGGGAGGGCCCTTAGAACCCCCGAGAGGTACTTC
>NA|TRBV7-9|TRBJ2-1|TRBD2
CASSSGLASSEQFF
TGTGCCAGCAGCTCGGGACTAGCGTCGAGTGAGCAGTTCTTC
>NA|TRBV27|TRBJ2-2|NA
CATRGEVMNTGELFF
TGTGCCACCAGGGGGGAGGTGATGAACACCGGGGAGCTGTTTTTT
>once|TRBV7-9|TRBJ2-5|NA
CASSLASGFQETQYF
TGTGCCAGCAGCTTAGCCTCAGGGTTTCAAGAGACCCAGTACTTC
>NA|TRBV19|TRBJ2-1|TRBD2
CASSTLAGGVYNEQFF
TGTGCCAGTAGTACCCTAGCGGGAGGAGTCTACAATGAGCAGTTCTTC
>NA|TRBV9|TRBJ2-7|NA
CASSATLTGLAYEQYF
TGTGCCAGCAGCGCGACTTTGACAGGCCTTGCGTACGAGCAGTACTTC
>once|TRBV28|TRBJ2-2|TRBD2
CASSLWRTSSNTGELFF
TGTGCCAGCAGTTTATGGAGGACTAGCTCGAACACCGGGGAGCTGTTTTTT
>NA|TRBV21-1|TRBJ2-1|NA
CASSKGVSSGNAYNEQFF
TGTGCCAGCAGCAAAGGTGTGTCTAGCGGGAATGCCTACAATGAGCAGTTCTTC
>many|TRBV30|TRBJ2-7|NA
CAWSQETGSYEQYF
TGTGCCTGGAGTCAGGAAACAGGCTCCTACGAGCAGTACTTC
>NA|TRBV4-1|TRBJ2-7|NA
CASSQAGTRSYEQYF
TGCGCCAGCAGCCAAGCCGGGACTCGATCCTACGAGCAGTACTTC
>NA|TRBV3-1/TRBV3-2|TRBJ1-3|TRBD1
CASSQGTGVGNTIYF
TGTGCCAGCAGCCAAGGGACAGGGGTCGGAAACACCATATATTTT
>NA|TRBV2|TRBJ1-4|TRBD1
CASSRDRGEKLFF
TGTGCCAGCAGCCGGGACAGGGGTGAAAAACTGTTTTTT
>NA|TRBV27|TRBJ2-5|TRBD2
CASSFSAGASETQYF
TGTGCCAGCAGTTTTTCAGCGGGAGCTTCAGAGACCCAGTACTTC
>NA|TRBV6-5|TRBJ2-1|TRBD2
CASRLAGEGNEQFF
TGTGCCAGCCGATTAGCGGGAGAAGGTAATGAGCAGTTCTTC
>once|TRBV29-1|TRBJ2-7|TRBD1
CSVEDSQGTALEEQYF
TGCAGCGTTGAAGATTCCCAAGGGACAGCCCTGGAAGAGCAGTACTTC
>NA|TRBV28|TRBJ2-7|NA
CASSLEVIGGYEQYF
TGTGCCAGCAGTTTAGAGGTTATTGGGGGGTACGAGCAGTACTTC
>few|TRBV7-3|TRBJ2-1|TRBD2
CASSASVGGIAGGDNEQFF
TGTGCCAGCAGCGCCTCGGTGGGGGGTATAGCGGGAGGGGACAATGAGCAGTTCTTC
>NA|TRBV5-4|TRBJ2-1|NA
CASSPNREYQFF
TGTGCCAGCAGCCCCAACCGGGAGTATCAGTTCTTC
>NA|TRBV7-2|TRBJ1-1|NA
CASSPTVVAGAFF
TGTGCCAGCAGCCCCACAGTGGTGGCTGGGGCTTTCTTT
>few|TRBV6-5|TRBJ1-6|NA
CASSDRILNSPLHF
TGTGCCAGCAGCGACAGAATCCTAAATTCACCCCTCCACTTT
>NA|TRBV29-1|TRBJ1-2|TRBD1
CSVGQGVSDYTF
TGCAGCGTGGGACAGGGGGTGTCGGACTACACCTTC
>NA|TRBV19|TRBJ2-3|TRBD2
CASSIVSSGRLGTQYF
TGTGCCAGTAGTATAGTATCTAGCGGGAGATTGGGTACGCAGTATTTT
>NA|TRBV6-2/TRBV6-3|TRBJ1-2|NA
CASSYFAGAGFNYGYTF
TGTGCCAGCAGTTACTTTGCAGGTGCGGGTTTCAACTATGGCTACACCTTC
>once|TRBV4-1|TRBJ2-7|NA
CASSQDRGPYEQYF
TGCGCCAGCAGCCAAGACAGGGGCCCATACGAGCAGTACTTC
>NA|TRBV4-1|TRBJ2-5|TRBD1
CASSSGTGTQETQYF
TGCGCCAGCAGCTCCGGGACAGGGACACAAGAGACCCAGTACTTC
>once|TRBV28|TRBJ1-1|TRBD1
CASSLQRDRIEAFF
TGTGCCAGCAGTCTCCAACGGGACAGGATTGAAGCTTTCTTT
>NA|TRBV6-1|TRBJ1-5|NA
CASSDSVNQPQHF
TGTGCCAGCAGTGACAGTGTTAATCAGCCCCAGCATTTT
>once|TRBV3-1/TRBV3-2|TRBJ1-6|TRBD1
CASGDRVNSPLHF
TGTGCCAGCGGGGACAGGGTTAATTCACCCCTCCACTTT
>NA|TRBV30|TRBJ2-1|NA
CAWIISLTGKTGVMSSYNEQFF
TGTGCCTGGATTATCTCCCTGACGGGTAAGACAGGTGTAATGAGCTCCTACAATGAGCAGTTCTTC
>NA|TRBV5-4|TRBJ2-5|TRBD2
CASTIAGVRPGAQYF
TGTGCCAGCACGATAGCGGGAGTACGACCGGGGGCCCAGTACTTC
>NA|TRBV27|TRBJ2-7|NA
CASSLAGADEQYF
TGTGCCAGCAGTTTAGCAGGGGCGGACGAGCAGTACTTC
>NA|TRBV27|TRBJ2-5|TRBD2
CASRGTSASYVYF
TGTGCCAGCAGGGGGACTAGCGCGAGTTACGTGTACTTC
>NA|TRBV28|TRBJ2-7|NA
CASSFLLRMDEQYF
TGTGCCAGCAGTTTTCTGCTGAGGATGGACGAGCAGTACTTC
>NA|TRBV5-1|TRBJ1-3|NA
CASRNPGYSGNTIYF
TGCGCCAGCCGGAACCCGGGGTACTCTGGAAACACCATATATTTT
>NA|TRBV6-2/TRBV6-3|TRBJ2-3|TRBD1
CASSTVRGRGTDTQYF
TGTGCCAGCAGTACCGTGAGGGGGCGAGGCACAGATACGCAGTATTTT
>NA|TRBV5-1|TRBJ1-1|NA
CASSLGLLNTEAFF
TGCGCCAGCAGCTTGGGCCTACTGAACACTGAAGCTTTCTTT
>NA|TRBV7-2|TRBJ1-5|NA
CASSLDRDQPQHF
TGTGCCAGCAGCTTAGATCGGGATCAGCCCCAGCATTTT
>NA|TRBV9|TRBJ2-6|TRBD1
CASSVVGTDPWGANVLTF
TGTGCCAGCAGCGTAGTCGGGACAGACCCGTGGGGGGCCAACGTCCTGACTTTC
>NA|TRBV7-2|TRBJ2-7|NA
CASSLQGGILYEQYF
TGTGCCAGCAGCTTACAGGGCGGAATCCTCTACGAGCAGTACTTC
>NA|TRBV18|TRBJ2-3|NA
CASSYSSTDTQYF
TGTGCCAGCTCATATTCTAGCACAGATACGCAGTATTTT
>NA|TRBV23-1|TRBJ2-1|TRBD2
CASSQREGTYNEQFF
TGCGCCAGCAGTCAACGGGAGGGGACCTACAATGAGCAGTTCTTC
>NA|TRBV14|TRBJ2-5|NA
CASSRQFPAETQYF
TGTGCCAGCAGCCGACAGTTCCCCGCGGAGACCCAGTACTTC
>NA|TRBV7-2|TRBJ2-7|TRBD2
CASSRTSAPPYEQYF
TGTGCCAGCAGCAGGACTAGCGCTCCCCCGTACGAGCAGTACTTC
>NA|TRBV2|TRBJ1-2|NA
CATSGTNYGYTF
TGTGCCACCAGCGGGACTAACTATGGCTACACCTTC
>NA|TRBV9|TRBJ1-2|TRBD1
CASSGLHRKDGQGVDGGYTF
TGTGCCAGCAGCGGCCTTCACCGAAAAGATGGGCAGGGGGTAGATGGTGGCTACACCTTC
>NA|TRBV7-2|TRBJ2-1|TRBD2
CASRVSGRQYNEQFF
TGTGCCAGTCGCGTGAGCGGGAGGCAATACAATGAGCAGTTCTTC
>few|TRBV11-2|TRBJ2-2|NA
CASGTQGNTGELFF
TGTGCCAGCGGTACGCAGGGAAACACCGGGGAGCTGTTTTTT
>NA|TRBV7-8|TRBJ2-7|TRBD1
CASSLATGNEQYF
TGTGCCAGCAGCTTAGCGACAGGGAACGAGCAGTACTTC
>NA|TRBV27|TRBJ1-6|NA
CASSYGALGGDNSPLHF
TGTGCCAGCAGTTACGGGGCCCTCGGGGGGGATAATTCACCCCTCCACTTT
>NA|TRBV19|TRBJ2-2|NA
CASSPRDWGAGELFF
TGTGCCAGTAGTCCCAGGGACTGGGGCGCCGGGGAGCTGTTTTTT
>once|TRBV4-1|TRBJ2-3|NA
CASSQIRGSADTQYF
TGCGCCAGCAGCCAAATCAGGGGATCCGCAGATACGCAGTATTTT
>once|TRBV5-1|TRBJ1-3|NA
CASSIDRPSSGNTIYF
TGCGCCAGCAGTATCGACAGGCCCTCCTCTGGAAACACCATATATTTT
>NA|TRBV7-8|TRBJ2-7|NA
CASSPRNPTYEQYF
TGTGCCAGCAGCCCTAGGAACCCTACTTACGAGCAGTACTTC
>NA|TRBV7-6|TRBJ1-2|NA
CASSLGPGYGYTF
TGTGCCAGCAGCTTAGGGCCAGGGTATGGCTACACCTTC